This passage covers 27 T cell receptor beta chains from one sample sequenced in a study of metastatic and nonmetastatic thyroid tumors. Each patient came to thyroid surgery without any prior treatment (of any kind). TCRdb re-clonotyped the PCR reads through MiXCR. This sample has 21,000 or so clones; roughly an eighth occur once, and the top ten carry approximately 6.2%. Sequencing used blood. Every receptor here comes from a male donor with papillary thyroid cancer or a benign thyroid nodule (not recorded which). Some clones in this sample may be carry-over from other donors' samples.

This rearrangement joins TRBV15 to TRBJ2-1; 7 nucleotides align to TRBD1. This CDR3 contains 14 residues. V was clipped by 3 bases and J by 4 bases; unmatched bases: 3. Germline CDR1 LNHNV, CDR2 YYDKDF (reference sequence). The CDR3 DNA is TGTGCCACCAGCAGGGGGACAGCTTACAATGAGCAGTTCTTC. The encoded protein is CATSRGTAYNEQFF. The complete variable domain, with remaining parts taken from reference TRBV15 and TRBJ2-1, reads DAMVIQNPRYQVTQFGKPVTLSCSQTLNHNVMYWYQQKSSQAPKLLFHYYDKDFNNEADTPDNFQSRRPNTSFCFLDIRSPGLGDTAMYLCATSRGTAYNEQFFGPGTRLTVL.

The table lists this clone with many counts. The rearrangement links TRBV3-1 to TRBJ2-7; 11 nucleotides match TRBD1. V gave up 4 bases and J gave up 7 bases; unmatched junction bases: 6. CDR1 and CDR2 from the germline V gene are LGHDT and YNNKEL (reference sequence). The CDR3 spans 14 residues. In nucleotides, the CDR3 is TGTGCCAGCAGCCGTGGACAGGGGGCGGGTGAGCAGTACTTC. Translated, it gives CASSRGQGAGEQYF.

The chain is built from TRBV12-3 or TRBV12-4 and TRBJ1-2, with D possibly being TRBD1 (6 bases). V was shortened by 7 bases and J by 5 bases, with 14 bases between the two germline ends. The CDR3 extends over 13 amino acids. The DNA of the CDR3 is TGTGCCAGCACCTCGACAGGACCTTATGGCTACACCTTC. Its protein product is CASTSTGPYGYTF.

This clone was detected a few times. Since no conserved phenylalanine or tryptophan closes the CDR3, a read error is the likely cause. The chain has TRBV27 and TRBJ2-1; D is perhaps TRBD1 (5 bases). The CDR3 has 15 amino acids. CDR1 MNHEY and CDR2 SMNVEV come from the germline V gene (reference sequence). As DNA, the CDR3 is TGTGCCAGTAGTTCCTCTAGGGGCTCCTACAATGAGCAGTTCCTC. Translated, it gives CASSSSRGSYNEQFL.

There are many counts of this clone. This chain links TRBV20-1 with TRBJ2-3; TRBD2 matches at 14 bases. The CDR3 has 16 residues. Per the germline V gene, CDR1 is DFQATT and CDR2 is SNEGSKA (reference sequence). Unmatched junction bases numbered 8, after V lost 6 bases and J lost 3 bases. The CDR3 DNA follows: TGCAGTGCAGACCGAAGGACTAGCGGGAGGACAGATACGCAGTATTTT. Translated: CSADRRTSGRTDTQYF.

This clone was observed at least ten times. The chain couples TRBV20-1 to TRBJ1-1, with D possibly matching TRBD1 (6 bases). In germline, CDR1 is DFQATT, CDR2 SNEGSKA (reference sequence). This CDR3 is built from 12 residues. The CDR3 DNA reads TGCAGGCAGGGGACCCGGAACACTGAAGCTTTCTTT. Amino acid sequence: CRQGTRNTEAFF.

This clone was counted ten times or more. The chain recombines TRBV6-1 with TRBJ1-5, with D tentatively TRBD1 (5 bases). There are 14 residues in the CDR3. Trimming left V 8 bases short and J 4 bases short, with 15 bases between. The germline V gene encodes CDR1 MNHNS and CDR2 SASEGT. The CDR3 is CASVASGWNQPQHF. In DNA, the CDR3 is TGTGCCAGCGTAGCCTCAGGGTGGAATCAGCCCCAGCATTTT.

This clone was seen at least ten times. This chain links TRBV7-6 with TRBJ2-7; 10 bases agree with TRBD2. Germline V gene data show CDR1 as SGHVS and CDR2 as FNYEAQ. V gave up 1 base and J gave up 6 bases; unmatched junction bases: 6. CDR3 length: 15 residues. CDR3 DNA sequence: TGTGCCAGCAGCTTAGGAGCGGGAGGGCCGGGCGAGCAGTACTTC. Translated, it gives CASSLGAGGPGEQYF.

By sample fraction, this clone is medium-sized (0.01 to 0.1%). V is TRBV24-1 and J is TRBJ2-1; 8 bases line up with TRBD2. Trimming at V came to 4 bases and at J to 6 bases, leaving 10 bases not matched to a gene. Germline lookup yields CDR1 KGHDR and CDR2 SFDVKD. CDR3 length equals 16 residues. The CDR3 coding sequence is TGTGCCACCAGTGACCCCCAAGCGGGAGAAAGCAATGAGCAGTTCTTC. Translation: CATSDPQAGESNEQFF.

This clone showed up many times. The V and J genes are TRBV20-1 and TRBJ1-6, with D hard to call. Germline V gene sequence: CDR1 DFQATT, CDR2 SNEGSKA (reference sequence). This CDR3 contains 13 residues. Trimming shortened V by 1 base and J by 7 bases, and 8 bases separated the two germline ends. As DNA, the CDR3 is TGCAGTGCTAGAGTTCGGCGGAATTCACCCCTCCACTTT. Translating it yields CSARVRRNSPLHF.

This clone was seen ten or more times. The V and J genes are TRBV15 and TRBJ1-2; no clear D gene. Germline CDR1 LNHNV, CDR2 YYDKDF (reference sequence). V lost 0 bases to trimming and J lost 4 bases, with 3 bases between them. The CDR3 loop spans 12 amino acids. DNA of the CDR3: TGTGCCACCAGCAGAGACGGCTATGGCTACACCTTC. It translates to CATSRDGYGYTF.

J is TRBJ1-6 and V is TRBV20-1; tentatively, D is TRBD1 (6 bases). This CDR3 is built from 15 residues. Deletions cut 5 bases from V and 6 bases from J, with 17 bases between. CDR1 DFQATT and CDR2 SNEGSKA come from the germline V gene (reference sequence). CDR3 residues: CSAPGGGVGNSPLHF. For the CDR3, the DNA is TGCAGTGCTCCGGGGGGCGGGGTCGGTAATTCACCCCTCCACTTT.

This clone was found many times. The chain uses TRBV6-1 and TRBJ1-4; D is ambiguous. Trimming took off 7 bases at V and 7 bases at J, with 16 bases between the two ends. The CDR3 covers 14 residues. CDR1 and CDR2 from the germline V gene are MNHNS and SASEGT. This chain's CDR3 is CASTARRMGEKLFF. The CDR3 bases are TGTGCCAGCACAGCGAGGCGAATGGGTGAAAAACTGTTTTTT.

The table lists this clone with a few counts. The genes are TRBV11-2 and TRBJ2-7, with 9 bases that match TRBD1. V lost 2 bases to trimming and J lost 3 bases; unmatched junction nucleotides: 5. This CDR3 has 15 amino acids. The germline gives CDR1 SGHAT, CDR2 FQNNGV. CDR3 nucleotide sequence: TGTGCCAGCAGCTTAACCGGGACAGGGATCTACGAGCAGTACTTC. Amino acids: CASSLTGTGIYEQYF.

This clone was observed at least ten times. The rearrangement joins TRBV6-5 to TRBJ2-3; possibly TRBD2 for D (5 bases). V lost 0 bases, J lost 2 bases, and 15 bases lay in between. This CDR3 is built from 17 residues. Looked up from germline, CDR1 is MNHEY and CDR2 is SVGAGI. CDR3 amino acids: CASSYSAGRGDTDTQYF. The DNA of the CDR3 is TGTGCCAGCAGTTACTCGGCAGGCCGGGGAGACACAGATACGCAGTATTTT.

This clone has at least ten counts. The CDR3 loop reads CAWATGLANYNEQFF. CDR3 in DNA: TGTGCCTGGGCGACGGGACTAGCGAACTACAATGAGCAGTTCTTC. The chain couples TRBV30 to TRBJ2-1; 10 nucleotides agree with TRBD2. The trim removed 5 bases at V and 3 bases at J, leaving 7 bases unmatched. This CDR3 is built from 15 residues. The germline V gene encodes CDR1 GTSNPN and CDR2 SVGIG (reference sequence). The full variable domain, completed using reference TRBV30 and TRBJ2-1, is SQTIHQWPATLVQPVGSPLSLECTVEGTSNPNLYWYRQAAGRGLQLLFYSVGIGQISSEVPQNLSASRPQDRQFILSSKKLLLSDSGFYLCAWATGLANYNEQFFGPGTRLTVL.

The chain joins TRBV20-1 to TRBJ1-6; D not resolved. Germline-derived CDR1 and CDR2 are DFQATT and SNEGSKA (reference sequence). The V and J ends lost 3 bases and 7 bases respectively, with 22 bases between them. The CDR3 runs to 17 residues. The CDR3 bases are TGCAGTGCTAGTGTGTTTGGTGGTCAGAAACTAAATTCACCCCTCCACTTT. This encodes CSASVFGGQKLNSPLHF.

This clone was seen ten or more times. This chain connects TRBV6-4 to TRBJ1-1; the match to TRBD1 covers 7 bases. Trimming removed 5 bases from V and 5 bases from J; junction bases left unmatched: 8. Germline V CDR1 and CDR2: MRHNA, SNTAGT. The CDR3 runs to 14 residues. CDR3 sequence: CASSRKTGETEAFF. The DNA of the CDR3 is TGTGCCAGCAGTCGCAAAACAGGGGAAACTGAAGCTTTCTTT.

The sample holds many counts of this clone. The chain couples TRBV5-4 to TRBJ1-1, with D perhaps matching TRBD1 (5 bases). The CDR3 length is 15 residues. The germline V gene encodes CDR1 SGHNT and CDR2 YYREEE (reference sequence). The V gene lost 0 bases and the J gene lost 0 bases, with 9 bases spanning the gap. CDR3: CASSLVGHLNTEAFF. CDR3 in DNA: TGTGCCAGCAGCTTGGTTGGACACTTGAACACTGAAGCTTTCTTT.

By share, this clone counts as medium-sized (0.01 to 0.1%). The rearrangement uses TRBV6-6 and TRBJ2-1; 13 nucleotides align to TRBD2. The ends lost 0 bases at V and 3 bases at J; junction bases unmatched: 2. This CDR3 has 17 amino acids. CDR1 MNHNY and CDR2 SVGAGI come from the germline V gene (reference sequence). CDR3 DNA sequence: TGTGCCAGCAGTTACTCCGGACTAGCGGGAGTCTACAATGAGCAGTTCTTC. Its translation: CASSYSGLAGVYNEQFF.

The gene calls are TRBV11-2 and TRBJ2-1; 11 bases agree with TRBD2. With V trimmed by 4 bases and J by 4 bases, 6 bases remained unmatched. This CDR3 is built from 16 residues. Germline V gene lookup returns CDR1 SGHAT and CDR2 FQNNGV. The CDR3 spells CASSSLIAGGYNEQFF. For the CDR3, the DNA is TGTGCCAGCAGCTCCTTAATAGCGGGAGGGTACAATGAGCAGTTCTTC.

This clone was observed at least ten times. Other DNA sequences in the same sample also yield this CDR3. The chain joins TRBV12-3 or TRBV12-4 to TRBJ1-5; D is possibly TRBD1 (5 bases). The CDR3 length is 14 residues. Trimming left V 5 bases short and J 5 bases short, with 13 bases between. CDR3 residues: CASSPQGTYQPQHF. In DNA form, the CDR3 reads TGTGCCAGCAGTCCCCAGGGAACCTATCAGCCCCAGCATTTT.

There are many counts of this clone. The J gene is TRBJ2-3, the V gene TRBV14; D remains unclear. Between the trimmed V and J ends, which lost 6 bases and 0 bases, there was a span of 7 bases. Per the germline V gene, CDR1 is SGHDN and CDR2 is FVKESK. CDR3 size: 13 residues. CDR3 sequence reads: CASRVGSTDTQYF. The DNA for the CDR3 is TGTGCCAGCAGGGTGGGGAGCACAGATACGCAGTATTTT.

This clone was found many times. V usage is TRBV20-1 and J usage is TRBJ2-4, with TRBD2 identical over 8 bases. This CDR3 comprises 15 residues. V lost 4 bases to trimming and J lost 0 bases; unmatched junction nucleotides: 5. Germline V gene sequence: CDR1 DFQATT, CDR2 SNEGSKA (reference sequence). The CDR3 region is CSATGGVLAKNIQYF. The CDR3 region has the DNA TGCAGTGCTACCGGGGGGGTGCTAGCCAAAAACATTCAGTACTTC.

In its sample, this clone was seen a few times. This chain links TRBV12-3 or TRBV12-4 with TRBJ2-4; 7 bases are a match to TRBD1. J was trimmed by 3 bases and V by 1 base; bases with no gene match: 3. This CDR3 has 15 residues. The CDR3 spells CASSLETGIKNIQYF. The CDR3 DNA is TGTGCCAGCAGTTTAGAGACAGGGATCAAAAACATTCAGTACTTC.

The chain uses TRBV28 and TRBJ1-2; no firm D call. Between the trimmed V and J ends, which lost 7 bases and 0 bases, there was a span of 12 bases. CDR1 and CDR2 (germline): MDHEN, SYDVKM. CDR3 length: 14 amino acids. CDR3 nucleotide sequence: TGTGCCAGCACCCTAGAACCTTCTAACTATGGCTACACCTTC. It codes for CASTLEPSNYGYTF.

This clone was seen a single time. A much larger clone lies one base from this, so it may be a read error. Other DNA sequences in the same sample also yield this CDR3. The V and J genes are TRBV29-1 and TRBJ2-4; D gene uncertain. The CDR3 consists of 8 residues. Germline V lookup: CDR1 SQVTM, CDR2 ANQGSEA. The CDR3 loop reads CSVDIQYF. The DNA for the CDR3 is TGCAGCGTTGACATCCAGTACTTC.